This entry lists 32 T cell receptor beta chains sequenced from one sample in a study of monozygotic twins with inflammatory bowel disease. No DNA is given; TCRdb re-called the 5' RACE reads and lists each CDR3 protein once. The sample table includes some 450,000 distinct CDR3 sequences. The sample taken for sequencing was blood. The receptor set was obtained from a human donor with ulcerative colitis or Crohn's disease, or a healthy co-twin of an affected twin (not recorded which).

The J gene is TRBJ2-1, the V gene TRBV20-1; TCRdb calls TRBD2, which cannot be checked without DNA. This CDR3 has 17 amino acids. CDR1 and CDR2 from the germline V gene are DFQATT and SNEGSKA (reference sequence). The CDR3 sequence: CSPRTSGGTYSYNEQFF.

CDR3 amino acids: CASSYSGREGDTQYF. The chain couples TRBV6-5 to TRBJ2-3; lacking DNA, the TRBD1 call made by TCRdb goes unchecked. The CDR3 is made up of 15 amino acids. The germline gives CDR1 MNHEY, CDR2 SVGAGI.

The rearrangement joins TRBV7-2 to TRBJ2-1; absent DNA, TCRdb's TRBD1 call cannot be checked. Germline V gene data show CDR1 as SGHTA and CDR2 as FQGNSA. This CDR3 is 15 amino acids long. CDR3 loop: CASSLDWAGYNEQFF.

The chain employs TRBV25-1 and TRBJ1-5; the D gene TCRdb calls, TRBD1, cannot be checked with no DNA. The CDR3 covers 14 residues. The germline CDR1 and CDR2 sequences are MGHDK and SYGVNS. The CDR3 here is CASSESGVGQPQHF.

The chain carries TRBV7-2 and TRBJ1-2. This CDR3 is 13 amino acids long. Germline lookup yields CDR1 SGHTA and CDR2 FQGNSA. The CDR3: CASSSPNNYGYTF.

The chain uses TRBV28 and TRBJ2-5; TCRdb gives TRBD2 as the D gene, but with no DNA this cannot be confirmed. CDR3 length: 16 residues. Germline V gene lookup returns CDR1 MDHEN and CDR2 SYDVKM. The CDR3: CASSLSTPAGRETQYF.

This chain links TRBV20-1 with TRBJ2-7. Germline V gene data show CDR1 as DFQATT and CDR2 as SNEGSKA (reference sequence). The length of the CDR3 is 13 residues. The CDR3 here is CSAHMDGTYEQYF.

The chain uses TRBV3-1 and TRBJ2-5; the TCRdb D gene call, TRBD1, has no DNA to confirm it. The CDR3 is made up of 16 amino acids. CDR1 is LGHDT, CDR2 YNNKEL, per germline (reference sequence). The CDR3 sequence is CASSLRQGARGETQYF.

The chain employs TRBV7-2 and TRBJ1-4; TCRdb proposes TRBD1, but this gene call is untestable without DNA. CDR1 SGHTA and CDR2 FQGNSA come from the germline V gene. The CDR3 covers 14 residues. The CDR3 spells CASSVGQGYEKLFF.

The chain joins TRBV2 to TRBJ2-7; TCRdb's assignment of TRBD2 cannot be checked, as there is no DNA. The CDR3 is 16 residues long. Germline V gene lookup returns CDR1 SNHLY and CDR2 FYNNEI. CDR3 loop: CASTPGGLASTYEQYF.

The V and J genes are TRBV10-3 and TRBJ1-5; TCRdb's D call, TRBD1, is unchecked because there is no DNA. In germline, CDR1 is ENHRY, CDR2 SYGVKD. The CDR3 is 14 residues long. CDR3: CATDTGIRNQPQHF.

The genes are TRBV10-3 and TRBJ2-5; TCRdb designates TRBD1, a call that cannot be tested without DNA. The CDR3 is 16 amino acids. Germline CDR1 reads ENHRY; CDR2 reads SYGVKD. This CDR3 reads CAISEPSGQSQETQYF.

This chain connects TRBV12-3 or TRBV12-4 to TRBJ1-1; absent DNA, TCRdb's TRBD1 call cannot be checked. This CDR3 has 15 residues. The CDR3 protein is CASKGTGSWDTEAFF.

The rearrangement links TRBV20-1 to TRBJ2-4; TCRdb gives TRBD2 as the D gene, but with no DNA this cannot be confirmed. The length of the CDR3 is 15 residues. Looked up from germline, CDR1 is DFQATT and CDR2 is SNEGSKA (reference sequence). This CDR3 is CSGEGWASAKNIQYF.

The gene calls are TRBV5-1 and TRBJ2-3; TCRdb names TRBD2, which stays unverified in the absence of DNA. The CDR3 is made up of 16 amino acids. CDR1 and CDR2 from the germline V gene are SGHRS and YFSETQ. This chain's CDR3 is CASSLVGRSGTDTQYF.

J is TRBJ1-1 and V is TRBV12-3 or TRBV12-4. The CDR3 contains 13 residues. The CDR3 sequence: CASIRQVNTEAFF.

The gene calls are TRBV7-3 and TRBJ2-7; TCRdb returns TRBD2, unconfirmable since there is no DNA. The CDR3 totals 14 residues. Germline V gene sequence: CDR1 SGHTA, CDR2 FQGTGA. CDR3 protein: CASSLNGLAEEQYF.

The chain recombines TRBV12-3 or TRBV12-4 with TRBJ1-6; TCRdb reports TRBD1, a call that lacks DNA to check it against. This CDR3 contains 15 residues. The CDR3 spells CASTPDLTYNSPLHF.

The chain is built from TRBV5-1 and TRBJ1-3; TCRdb designates TRBD1, a call that cannot be tested without DNA. This CDR3 region has 16 residues. The germline V gene has CDR1 SGHRS and CDR2 YFSETQ. The CDR3 region is CASSLVSGISGNTIYF.

The genes are TRBV6-6 and TRBJ2-5. CDR3 length: 11 residues. Germline values: CDR1 MNHNY, CDR2 SVGAGI (reference sequence). The CDR3 sequence: CASTHAETQYF.

The chain joins TRBV7-9 to TRBJ1-1. Germline CDR1 reads SEHNR; CDR2 reads FQNEAQ (reference sequence). The CDR3 contains 15 residues. Here the CDR3 reads CASSPFGVEGTEAFF.

The chain has TRBV5-1 and TRBJ2-1. The CDR3 is 13 residues long. The germline V gene has CDR1 SGHRS and CDR2 YFSETQ. CDR3 in amino acids: CASSLEHLSEQFF. The full variable domain, with the rest looked up from reference TRBV5-1 and TRBJ2-1, is KAGVTQTPRYLIKTRGQQVTLSCSPISGHRSVSWYQQTPGQGLQFLFEYFSETQRNKGNFPGRFSGRQFSNSRSEMNVSTLELGDSALYLCASSLEHLSEQFFGPGTRLTVL.

The rearrangement joins TRBV5-1 to TRBJ1-2. The germline V gene encodes CDR1 SGHRS and CDR2 YFSETQ. CDR3 length: 13 residues. CDR3 residues: CASSFDIPYGYTF.

This CDR3 reads CASSPSTGRVPEAFF. The V call is TRBV18, the J call TRBJ1-1; TCRdb's D call of TRBD1 is untestable without DNA. The CDR3 has 15 amino acids. Germline assignment: CDR1 KGHSH and CDR2 LQKENI.

The gene calls are TRBV5-1 and TRBJ2-5. The CDR3 sequence is 15 residues long. Germline values: CDR1 SGHRS, CDR2 YFSETQ. CDR3 sequence: CASSLAPGTEETQYF.

The chain links TRBV11-2 to TRBJ1-2. The germline V gene encodes CDR1 SGHAT and CDR2 FQNNGV. The CDR3 is made up of 13 amino acids. The chain's CDR3 is CASSLDQLSGYTF.

This chain joins TRBV7-9 and TRBJ2-1; TCRdb's assignment of TRBD1 cannot be checked, as there is no DNA. Germline V gene data show CDR1 as SEHNR and CDR2 as FQNEAQ (reference sequence). The CDR3 loop spans 15 amino acids. This CDR3 reads CASSPTGFSYNEQFF.

V usage is TRBV20-1 and J usage is TRBJ2-1; TCRdb calls TRBD1, which cannot be checked without DNA. The CDR3 extends over 14 amino acids. CDR1 is DFQATT, CDR2 SNEGSKA, per germline (reference sequence). CDR3 region: CSANTGGGYNEQFF.

The genes are TRBV6-1 and TRBJ2-1; lacking DNA, the TRBD2 call made by TCRdb goes unchecked. The CDR3 is made up of 15 amino acids. The V gene's germline CDR1 is MNHNS and CDR2 SASEGT. The CDR3 loop reads CASSILAGGENEQFF.

The chain is built from TRBV15 and TRBJ2-1. CDR1 and CDR2 (germline): LNHNV, YYDKDF (reference sequence). There are 13 residues in the CDR3. CDR3 in amino acids: CATSRTLKKEQFF.

The V call is TRBV6-6, the J call TRBJ1-1; the D call from TCRdb, TRBD1, cannot be confirmed without DNA. Germline V gives CDR1 MNHNY, CDR2 SVGAGI (reference sequence). CDR3 size: 14 residues. CDR3 protein: CASSYPQGTSEAFF.

The rearrangement uses TRBV2 and TRBJ2-7; TCRdb reports TRBD2, a call that lacks DNA to check it against. The CDR3 has 14 residues. Germline assignment: CDR1 SNHLY and CDR2 FYNNEI. The CDR3 here is CTSRGSGVAYEQYF.